This record concerns one T cell receptor (beta chain) sequence. The source of the sample is a study of blood T cell repertoires in COVID-19. Germline V lookup: CDR1 SGHNT, CDR2 YYREEE (reference sequence). The CDR3 has 14 amino acids. The junction had 5 bases not matched to a gene; V was cut back by 0 bases and J by 9 bases. Generated by immunoSEQ multiplex PCR, the TCRdb table keeps only in-frame clones and is missing some. The top ten hold roughly 14% of the sample, which has about 59,000 clones, about 73% seen once. The sample was peripheral blood. V usage is TRBV5-4 and J usage is TRBJ2-1; 8 nucleotides agree with TRBD2. This TCR derives from a woman aged 70-85 years with acute or convalescent COVID-19. CDR3 DNA sequence: TGTGCCAGCAGCTTGGATTCCAGCGGGGGTGAGCAGTTCTTC. This translates into CASSLDSSGGEQFF.